This entry lists 12 T cell receptor beta chains sequenced from one sample in a study of graft-versus-host responses after intestinal transplantation (dated by TCRdb to the early 2020s). Library creation used the immunoSEQ multiplex PCR assay. TCRdb took over this immuneACCESS table, retaining in-frame rearrangements with V and J assigned. Such tables are incomplete; in checked studies, under half of the missing clones stem from an unresolved V gene, and the remainder is unexplained. This sample has about 82,000 clones in its table, and approximately 90% of those were observed once. The leading ten clones occupy approximately 0.3% of the sample. The antigens of these receptors remain unknown. The sample's time point, from its label and the paper: cells obtained before transplantation from donor or recipient. The sample was unstimulated CD4+ T cells sorted from spleen or lymph node cells, taken before transplant. These receptors came from a human donor who was the organ donor for an intestinal transplant.

The V and J genes are TRBV5-1 and TRBJ2-3; 14 bases are a match to TRBD2. The CDR3 length is 17 residues. Trimming at V came to 4 bases and at J to 3 bases, leaving 7 bases not matched to a gene. Germline V gives CDR1 SGHRS, CDR2 YFSETQ. The CDR3 DNA sequence: TGCGCCAGCAGCCTACCGGGACTAGCGGGAGAAACAGATACGCAGTATTTT. This encodes CASSLPGLAGETDTQYF. Drawing the rest from reference TRBV5-1 and TRBJ2-3, the complete variable domain is KAGVTQTPRYLIKTRGQQVTLSCSPISGHRSVSWYQQTPGQGLQFLFEYFSETQRNKGNFPGRFSGRQFSNSRSEMNVSTLELGDSALYLCASSLPGLAGETDTQYFGPGTRLTVL.

This sequence joins TRBV27 and TRBJ1-4, with 9 bases fitting TRBD1. Germline loops: CDR1 MNHEY, CDR2 SMNVEV (reference sequence). The CDR3 has 14 residues. The V and J ends lost 6 bases and 5 bases, in that order; junction bases with no gene match: 4. CDR3 DNA sequence: TGTGCCAGCAGCCGGGGACAGGGCAATGAAAAACTGTTTTTT. The encoded protein is CASSRGQGNEKLFF.

The chain carries TRBV4-1 and TRBJ1-1, with D perhaps TRBD1 (6 bases). The germline CDR1 and CDR2 sequences are MGHRA and YSYEKL. V lost 4 bases and J 3 bases, leaving 12 bases between the germline ends. The CDR3 spans 14 residues. CDR3 in amino acids: CASSRTNRDTEAFF. The CDR3 bases are TGCGCCAGCAGCCGGACAAACAGGGACACTGAAGCTTTCTTT.

This clone has only one observation. At the DNA level, this CDR3 is encoded by other sequences in the same sample as well. The chain links TRBV5-1 to TRBJ2-1; D is perhaps TRBD1 (5 bases). CDR1 is SGHRS, CDR2 YFSETQ, per germline. V lost 0 bases and J lost 1, with 8 bases in between. The CDR3 has 15 amino acids. The CDR3 DNA is TGCGCCAGCAGCTTGGCCCCAGGGTCCTACAATGAGCAGTTCTTC. Its protein product is CASSLAPGSYNEQFF.

This chain connects TRBV19 to TRBJ1-2; D possibly corresponds to TRBD1 (6 bases). Germline CDR1 and CDR2: LNHDA and SQIVND (reference sequence). Trimming shortened V by 7 bases and J by 7 bases, and 13 bases separated the two germline ends. The CDR3 loop spans 12 amino acids. CDR3 nucleotides: TGTGCCAGTACAGGGGTTTTAGGTGGCTACACCTTC. It codes for CASTGVLGGYTF.

This chain joins TRBV6-4 and TRBJ1-1, with a possible D match to TRBD1 (6 bases). V was trimmed by 9 bases and J by 4 bases, leaving 18 bases between them. The CDR3 is 14 residues long. Germline V gene data show CDR1 as MRHNA and CDR2 as SNTAGT. CDR3: CASRSENRATEAFF. CDR3 nucleotide sequence: TGTGCCAGTAGGTCCGAGAACAGGGCCACTGAAGCTTTCTTT.

The chain couples TRBV30 to TRBJ2-7; 7 nucleotides align to TRBD2. The germline V gene encodes CDR1 GTSNPN and CDR2 SVGIG (reference sequence). J gave up 0 bases and V 3 bases, and 14 bases lay outside the gene matches. The CDR3 contains 17 residues. The CDR3 here is CAWSPRASGFNSYEQYF. The DNA of the CDR3 is TGTGCCTGGAGCCCGAGGGCTAGCGGCTTCAACTCCTACGAGCAGTACTTC.

The rearrangement joins TRBV9 to TRBJ2-1; TRBD2 matches at 9 bases. Germline values: CDR1 SGDLS, CDR2 YYNGEE. The CDR3 has 13 amino acids. Germline trimming cut 7 bases from V and 4 bases from J; bases unmatched to any gene: 3. The CDR3 DNA sequence: TGTGCCAGCGCGCGGGGGGGTTACAATGAGCAGTTCTTC. Amino acid sequence: CASARGGYNEQFF.

This clone was detected only a few times. Here the CDR3 DNA reads TGCGCCAGCAGCCAAGAACACCACAGGGGGACTGGATGGAATTCACCCCTCCACTTT. This codes for CASSQEHHRGTGWNSPLHF. The rearrangement links TRBV4-1 to TRBJ1-6; 8 nucleotides align to TRBD1. The CDR3 length is 19 residues. Trimming at V came to 0 bases and at J to 7 bases, leaving 14 bases not matched to a gene. Germline V gives CDR1 MGHRA, CDR2 YSYEKL.

This chain uses TRBV4-1 with TRBJ2-3; D might be TRBD1 (6 bases). Per germline, CDR1 MGHRA and CDR2 YSYEKL. Trimming stripped 2 bases from V and 6 bases from J, with 15 bases between. The CDR3 is 15 residues long. DNA for the CDR3: TGCGCCAGCAGCCAACCCCAGGGGAAGGCCGATACGCAGTATTTT. Translation gives CASSQPQGKADTQYF.

The rearrangement links TRBV11-3 to TRBJ1-3; D gene ambiguous. This CDR3 is 15 amino acids long. Germline-derived CDR1 and CDR2 are SGHNT and YENEEA. V lost 0 bases to trimming and J lost 4 bases, with 10 bases between them. CDR3 coding DNA: TGTGCCAGCAGCTTAGAAGGACTGGACGGAAACACCATATATTTT. This encodes CASSLEGLDGNTIYF.

The V call is TRBV15, the J call TRBJ2-5, with TRBD1 matching 8 bases. The germline gives CDR1 LNHNV, CDR2 YYDKDF (reference sequence). The ends lost 3 bases at V and 4 bases at J; junction bases unmatched: 7. The CDR3 has 15 amino acids. This CDR3 is CATSSRGLARETQYF. As DNA, the CDR3 is TGTGCCACCAGCAGCAGGGGGCTAGCAAGAGAGACCCAGTACTTC. The full variable domain, in which reference TRBV15 and TRBJ2-5 provide the parts outside the CDR3, is DAMVIQNPRYQVTQFGKPVTLSCSQTLNHNVMYWYQQKSSQAPKLLFHYYDKDFNNEADTPDNFQSRRPNTSFCFLDIRSPGLGDTAMYLCATSSRGLARETQYFGPGTRLLVL.